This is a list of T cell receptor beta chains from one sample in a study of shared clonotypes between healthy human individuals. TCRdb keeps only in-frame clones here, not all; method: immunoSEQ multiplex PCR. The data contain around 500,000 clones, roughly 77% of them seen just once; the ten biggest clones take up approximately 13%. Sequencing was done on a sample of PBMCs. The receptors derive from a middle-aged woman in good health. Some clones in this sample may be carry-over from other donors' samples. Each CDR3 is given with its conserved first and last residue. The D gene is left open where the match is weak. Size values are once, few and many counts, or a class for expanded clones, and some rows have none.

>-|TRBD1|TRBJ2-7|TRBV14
CASSLAVRTGGLGSYEQYF
TGTGCCAGCAGCTTAGCGGTGAGAACAGGGGGACTGGGGTCCTACGAGCAGTACTTC
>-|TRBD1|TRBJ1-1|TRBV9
CASSAGTGRNTEAFF
TGTGCCAGCAGCGCCGGGACAGGGAGGAACACTGAAGCTTTCTTT
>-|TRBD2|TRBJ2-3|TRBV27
CASSLSPSGPRGDTQYF
TGTGCCAGCAGTTTGTCCCCTAGCGGCCCGAGAGGGGATACGCAGTATTTT
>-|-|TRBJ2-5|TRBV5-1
CASSSGSMAGQETQYF
TGCGCCAGCAGCTCGGGAAGTATGGCAGGTCAAGAGACCCAGTACTTC
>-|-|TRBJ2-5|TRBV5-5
CASSSSPLQETQYF
TGTGCCAGCAGCTCGAGCCCCCTCCAAGAGACCCAGTACTTC
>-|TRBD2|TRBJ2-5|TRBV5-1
CASSLASGRRETQYF
TGCGCCAGCAGCTTGGCTAGCGGGAGGAGAGAGACCCAGTACTTC
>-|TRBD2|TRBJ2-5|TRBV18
CASRKSGTSGRAETQYF
TGTGCCAGCCGCAAATCCGGGACTAGCGGGAGGGCGGAGACCCAGTACTTC
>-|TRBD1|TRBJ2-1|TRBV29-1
CSGTGGDGSYNEQFF
TGCAGCGGGACAGGGGGAGACGGGTCCTACAATGAGCAGTTCTTC
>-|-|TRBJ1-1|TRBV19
CASSIEGSDTEAFF
TGTGCCAGTAGTATTGAGGGGAGCGACACTGAAGCTTTCTTT
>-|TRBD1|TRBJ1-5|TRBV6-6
CASSQPPQGDQPQHF
TGTGCCAGCAGTCAACCCCCACAGGGGGATCAGCCCCAGCATTTT
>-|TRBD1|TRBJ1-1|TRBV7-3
CASSPDRGNGAFF
TGTGCCAGCAGCCCGGACAGGGGAAATGGGGCTTTCTTT
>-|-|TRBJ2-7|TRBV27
CASSPRGGGSSYEQYF
TGTGCCAGCAGTCCTCGAGGGGGGGGTAGCTCCTACGAGCAGTACTTC
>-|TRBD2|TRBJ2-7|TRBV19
CASSIGAGGYEQYF
TGTGCCAGTAGTATAGGAGCGGGAGGTTACGAGCAGTACTTC
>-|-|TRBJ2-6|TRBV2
CASSREGASGANVLTF
TGTGCCAGCAGTAGAGAAGGCGCCTCTGGGGCCAACGTCCTGACTTTC
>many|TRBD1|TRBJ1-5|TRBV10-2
CASGSGTVYQPQHF
TGCGCCAGCGGTTCCGGGACAGTCTATCAGCCCCAGCATTTT
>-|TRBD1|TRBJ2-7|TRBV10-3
CAISDGTGAYEQYF
TGTGCCATCAGTGACGGGACAGGGGCTTACGAGCAGTACTTC
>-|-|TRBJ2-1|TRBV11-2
CASSFLTTVSYNEQFF
TGTGCCAGCAGCTTTCTTACAACCGTTTCCTACAATGAGCAGTTCTTC
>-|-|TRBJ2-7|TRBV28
CASSLGPWLGEQYF
TGTGCCAGCAGTTTGGGACCCTGGTTAGGGGAGCAGTACTTC
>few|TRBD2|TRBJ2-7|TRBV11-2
CASSRGASGTYEQYF
TGTGCCAGCAGCCGCGGGGCTAGCGGGACCTACGAGCAGTACTTC
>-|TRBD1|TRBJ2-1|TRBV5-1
CASSMQQGAGNEQFF
TGCGCCAGCTCGATGCAGCAGGGGGCTGGCAATGAGCAGTTCTTC
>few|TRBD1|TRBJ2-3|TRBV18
CASSPTGRTDTQYF
TGTGCCAGCTCCCCGACAGGGCGGACAGATACGCAGTATTTT
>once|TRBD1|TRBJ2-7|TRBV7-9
CASSLTGGYEQYF
TGTGCCAGCAGCTTAACAGGGGGGTACGAGCAGTACTTC
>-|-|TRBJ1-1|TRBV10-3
CAISERTDNTEAFF
TGTGCCATCAGTGAGCGGACGGATAACACTGAAGCTTTCTTT
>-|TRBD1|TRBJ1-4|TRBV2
CASSEWGDRDEKLFF
TGTGCCAGCAGTGAGTGGGGGGACAGGGATGAAAAACTGTTTTTT
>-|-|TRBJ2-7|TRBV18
CASSPAVTRYEQYF
TGTGCCAGCTCACCGGCCGTTACCCGCTACGAGCAGTACTTC
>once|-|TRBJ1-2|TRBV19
CASSIRDNYGYTF
TGTGCCAGTAGTATCCGGGACAACTATGGCTACACCTTC
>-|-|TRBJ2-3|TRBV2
CASKFPDTQYF
TGTGCCAGCAAGTTCCCAGATACGCAGTATTTT
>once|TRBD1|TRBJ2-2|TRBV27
CASSLLGGDTGELFF
TGTGCCAGCAGTTTGTTAGGGGGCGATACCGGGGAGCTGTTTTTT
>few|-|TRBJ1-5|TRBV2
CASSERQGNQPQHF
TGTGCCAGCAGTGAGAGACAGGGCAATCAGCCCCAGCATTTT
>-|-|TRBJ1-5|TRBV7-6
CASSLGGQRGGPQHF
TGTGCCAGCAGCTTAGGAGGACAGCGGGGAGGTCCCCAGCATTTT
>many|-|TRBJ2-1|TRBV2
CASSESGRRTNEQFF
TGTGCCAGCAGTGAATCCGGGAGAAGGACCAATGAGCAGTTCTTC
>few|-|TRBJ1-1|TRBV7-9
CASSLGGATEAFF
TGTGCCAGCAGCTTAGGGGGGGCCACTGAAGCTTTCTTT
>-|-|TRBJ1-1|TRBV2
CASSGEANTEAFF
TGTGCCAGCTCCGGCGAGGCGAACACTGAAGCTTTCTTT
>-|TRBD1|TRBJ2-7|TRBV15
CATSRGQVGQGGEQYF
TGTGCCACCAGCAGAGGACAGGTCGGACAGGGTGGTGAGCAGTACTTC
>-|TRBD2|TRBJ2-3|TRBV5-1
CASSPLAGPDTQYF
TGCGCCAGCAGCCCATTAGCGGGGCCAGATACGCAGTATTTT
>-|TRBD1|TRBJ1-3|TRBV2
CASRGTVSGNTIYF
TGTGCCAGCAGGGGGACAGTATCTGGAAACACCATATATTTT
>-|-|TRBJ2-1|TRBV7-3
CASSSEGGYNEQFF
TGTGCCAGCAGCTCGGAGGGGGGTTACAATGAGCAGTTCTTC
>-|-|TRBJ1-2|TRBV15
CATSRSHGGGSYYGYTF
TGTGCCACCAGCAGAAGCCACGGGGGGGGATCCTACTATGGCTACACCTTC
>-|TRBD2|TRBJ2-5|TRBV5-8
CASSLAAGGETQYF
TGTGCCAGCAGCTTGGCCGCGGGAGGAGAGACCCAGTACTTC
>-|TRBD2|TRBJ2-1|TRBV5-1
CASVPRTREDNEQFF
TGCGCCAGCGTCCCCCGGACCCGGGAGGACAATGAGCAGTTCTTC
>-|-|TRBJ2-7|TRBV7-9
CASSLVSVPYEQYF
TGTGCCAGCAGCTTAGTTAGCGTCCCCTACGAGCAGTACTTC
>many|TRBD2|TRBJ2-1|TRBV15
CATSRDGTNYNEQFF
TGTGCCACCAGCAGAGATGGGACTAACTACAATGAGCAGTTCTTC
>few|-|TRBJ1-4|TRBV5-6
CASSLYGGEKLFF
TGTGCCAGCAGCTTGTACGGGGGGGAAAAACTGTTTTTT
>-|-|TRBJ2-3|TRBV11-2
CASSLGGVFPDTQYF
TGTGCCAGCAGCTTAGGCGGGGTGTTTCCAGATACGCAGTATTTT
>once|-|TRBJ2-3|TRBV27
CASSRALGGEDTQYF
TGTGCCAGCAGTCGAGCTCTAGGTGGCGAAGATACGCAGTATTTT
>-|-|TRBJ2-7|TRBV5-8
CASSRGPQGTEQYF
TGTGCCAGCAGCCGGGGCCCACAGGGAACCGAACAGTACTTC
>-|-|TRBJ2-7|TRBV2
CASSEDAGTSYEQYF
TGTGCCAGCAGTGAAGATGCAGGGACCTCCTACGAGCAGTACTTC
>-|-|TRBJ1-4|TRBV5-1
CASSLSASGEKLFF
TGCGCCAGCAGCTTATCGGCCTCTGGTGAAAAACTGTTTTTT
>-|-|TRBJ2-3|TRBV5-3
CARSLGGRGPSEPFTDTQYF
TGTGCCAGAAGCTTGGGTGGGCGGGGGCCTAGTGAGCCGTTCACAGATACGCAGTATTTT
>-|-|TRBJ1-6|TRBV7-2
CASSRRGGAGDSPLHF
TGTGCCAGCAGCCGGCGGGGAGGGGCGGGCGATTCACCCCTCCACTTT